Listed below are T cell receptor beta chains from one sample, sequenced in a study of CD8+ T cells in alopecia areata. TCRdb keeps only in-frame clones here, not all; method: immunoSEQ multiplex PCR. Here the sample spans about 11,000 clones, over 55% being singletons. Sequencing input: skin. The receptor source for this set is a human donor with alopecia areata. Both conserved end residues are part of each CDR3. D genes are given only for firm matches. Rows may omit the clone size; those that give it use once, few, many or a size class.

V gene,D gene,J gene,clone size,CDR3 protein,CDR3 DNA
TRBV11-2,.,TRBJ2-3,.,CASRDWGRSTDTQYF,TGTGCCAGCAGGGACTGGGGCCGAAGCACAGATACGCAGTATTTT
TRBV13,.,TRBJ1-1,.,CASSLTPQGMNTEAFF,TGTGCCAGCAGCTTGACCCCTCAAGGCATGAACACTGAAGCTTTCTTT
TRBV9,TRBD2,TRBJ2-7,.,CASSVGRGSSYEQYF,TGTGCCAGCAGCGTAGGACGCGGGAGCTCCTACGAGCAGTACTTC
TRBV15,.,TRBJ1-5,.,CATSRDKLSNQPQHF,TGTGCCACCTCCCGCGACAAACTTAGCAATCAGCCCCAGCATTTT
TRBV7-2,.,TRBJ2-5,.,CASSSSGGPHVETQYF,TGTGCCAGCAGCTCCTCCGGGGGCCCCCATGTAGAGACCCAGTACTTC
TRBV5-6,.,TRBJ1-1,.,CASSPEWNTEAFF,TGTGCCAGCAGCCCGGAGTGGAACACTGAAGCTTTCTTT
TRBV29-1,TRBD2,TRBJ2-7,.,CSVGTGTSGRVSEQYF,TGCAGCGTTGGAACCGGGACTAGCGGGAGGGTGAGCGAGCAGTACTTC
TRBV6-1,.,TRBJ2-5,few,CASSWRETQYF,TGTGCCAGCAGTTGGCGAGAGACCCAGTACTTC
TRBV4-1,.,TRBJ2-7,few,CASSQASLTYEQYF,TGCGCCAGCAGCCAAGCTTCATTGACCTACGAGCAGTACTTC
TRBV5-4,.,TRBJ2-7,.,CASRDILSYEQYF,TGTGCCAGCCGGGACATACTCTCCTACGAGCAGTACTTC
TRBV7-4,TRBD1,TRBJ1-2,few,CASSRQGHYGYTF,TGTGCCAGCAGCCGACAGGGGCACTATGGCTACACCTTC
TRBV29-1,.,TRBJ2-1,.,CSVRGGVGVFDNEQFF,TGCAGCGTCAGGGGGGGAGTTGGGGTTTTTGACAATGAGCAGTTCTTC
TRBV7-2,TRBD2,TRBJ2-2,.,CASSLAPSGAGELFF,TGTGCCAGCAGCTTAGCGCCTAGCGGGGCCGGGGAGCTGTTTTTT
TRBV5-4,.,TRBJ2-1,.,CASSLGTFVGGAYNEQFF,TGTGCCAGCAGCTTGGGGACCTTTGTGGGGGGCGCCTACAATGAGCAGTTCTTC
TRBV6-6,TRBD2,TRBJ2-4,few,CASSDGRGYIQYF,TGTGCCAGCAGCGACGGGCGGGGGTACATTCAGTACTTC
TRBV19,.,TRBJ2-5,.,CASSMGPGRETQYF,TGTGCCAGTAGTATGGGACCGGGGAGAGAGACCCAGTACTTC
TRBV27,.,TRBJ2-3,.,CASSLWARSPSPQYF,TGTGCCAGCAGTTTATGGGCCCGGTCACCGTCCCCGCAGTATTTT
TRBV5-1,TRBD1,TRBJ2-1,.,CASSSTGGQSYNEQFF,TGCGCCAGCAGTTCCACAGGGGGCCAGTCCTACAATGAGCAGTTCTTC
TRBV18,TRBD1,TRBJ1-5,.,CASSLTGGNQPQHF,TGTGCCAGCTCACTGACAGGGGGGAATCAGCCCCAGCATTTT
TRBV2,TRBD1,TRBJ1-2,once,CASSRQGLPQIYTF,TGTGCCAGCAGTAGACAGGGACTTCCCCAAATCTACACCTTC
TRBV19,.,TRBJ2-5,.,CATSIGPYQETQYF,TGTGCCACCTCGATCGGGCCCTATCAAGAGACCCAGTACTTC
TRBV30,.,TRBJ2-2,.,CAWSVSSTGELFF,TGTGCCTGGAGTGTGTCGTCGACCGGGGAGCTGTTTTTT
TRBV28,.,TRBJ1-3,.,CASSLLLAISGNTIYF,TGTGCCAGCAGTTTATTATTGGCCATCTCTGGAAACACCATATATTTT
TRBV7-2,TRBD1,TRBJ2-5,.,CASSSGQGRETQYF,TGTGCCAGCAGCTCAGGACAGGGACGGGAGACCCAGTACTTC
TRBV19,.,TRBJ1-2,.,CASSMVGASTINYGYTF,TGTGCCAGTAGTATGGTGGGGGCCTCGACGATTAACTATGGCTACACCTTC
TRBV7-2,.,TRBJ1-6,.,CASRSSSYNSPLHF,TGTGCCAGCAGGTCAAGCTCCTATAATTCACCCCTCCACTTT
TRBV29-1,.,TRBJ1-2,.,CSLRNYYGYTF,TGCAGCCTCAGGAACTACTATGGCTACACCTTC
TRBV5-1,.,TRBJ2-5,.,CASRYRQMGETQYF,TGCGCCAGCAGGTACCGACAGATGGGAGAGACCCAGTACTTC
TRBV6-1,.,TRBJ2-5,.,CASTRRQETQYF,TGTGCCAGCACCCGGCGGCAAGAGACCCAGTACTTC
TRBV29-1,.,TRBJ1-2,.,CSVRGLDDYGYTF,TGCAGCGTTCGGGGCCTCGATGACTATGGCTACACCTTC
TRBV30,TRBD1,TRBJ2-4,.,CARTGTGSNIQYF,TGTGCCCGTACCGGGACAGGGAGTAACATTCAGTACTTC
TRBV7-6,TRBD2,TRBJ2-1,.,CASSFGLGLAGGPIPEQFF,TGTGCCAGCAGCTTCGGGCTGGGACTAGCGGGAGGACCCATACCTGAGCAGTTCTTC
TRBV9,.,TRBJ1-1,few,CASSVNSAMNTEAFF,TGTGCCAGCAGCGTAAACTCAGCGATGAACACTGAAGCTTTCTTT
TRBV7-2,.,TRBJ2-7,few,CASSLGPSSSYEQYF,TGTGCCAGCAGCTTAGGTCCTTCAAGCTCCTACGAGCAGTACTTC
TRBV7-3,TRBD2,TRBJ2-5,.,CASSPGLANQETQYF,TGTGCCAGCAGCCCGGGACTAGCGAACCAAGAGACCCAGTACTTC
TRBV19,.,TRBJ2-7,.,CASSLGGHIRRHEQYF,TGTGCCAGTAGCCTCGGGGGGCACATCCGTCGACACGAGCAGTACTTC
TRBV5-1,TRBD1,TRBJ2-7,.,CASSLQGTEQYF,TGCGCCAGCAGCTTACAGGGGACCGAGCAGTACTTC
TRBV7-2,.,TRBJ1-2,few,CASSLAPGGYTF,TGTGCCAGCAGCTTAGCCCCAGGGGGCTACACCTTC
TRBV7-2,TRBD1,TRBJ2-3,.,CASSWDSHTDTQYF,TGTGCCAGCAGCTGGGACAGCCACACAGATACGCAGTATTTT
TRBV29-1,TRBD1,TRBJ2-1,.,CSVSGTASYNEQFF,TGCAGCGTTTCTGGGACAGCTAGCTACAATGAGCAGTTCTTC
TRBV7-7,.,TRBJ2-2,.,CASSFDAYTGELFF,TGTGCTAGCAGCTTCGACGCTTACACCGGGGAGCTGTTTTTT
TRBV27,.,TRBJ2-3,.,CASSLGAGRAGLYF,TGTGCCAGCAGTTTAGGGGCCGGTAGGGCTGGGCTGTATTTT
TRBV7-8,TRBD1,TRBJ1-6,.,CASSLWTGAVRNSPLHF,TGTGCCAGCAGCTTATGGACAGGGGCGGTCAGGAATTCACCCCTCCACTTT
TRBV20-1,.,TRBJ1-2,.,CSASGQYGYTF,TGCAGTGCTAGCGGGCAGTATGGCTACACCTTC
TRBV29-1,.,TRBJ1-5,.,CSVGLGPYGPNQPQHF,TGCAGCGTTGGTTTAGGTCCGTACGGACCAAATCAGCCCCAGCATTTT
TRBV6-1,.,TRBJ1-2,.,CACEYGYTF,TGTGCGTGCGAGTATGGCTACACCTTC
TRBV27,TRBD1,TRBJ2-7,.,CASSFVTGGREQYF,TGTGCCAGCAGTTTCGTGACAGGGGGCCGGGAGCAGTACTTC
TRBV28,.,TRBJ1-5,.,CASGGVNNQPQHF,TGTGCCAGCGGGGGGGTAAACAATCAGCCCCAGCATTTT
TRBV2,.,TRBJ2-2,few,CASSVVGLMVAGELFF,TGTGCCAGCAGTGTGGTTGGCCTTATGGTAGCCGGGGAGCTGTTTTTT
TRBV7-2,TRBD2,TRBJ2-1,.,CASTQDRGLAGQKQFF,TGTGCCAGCACACAGGATCGGGGACTAGCGGGTCAGAAGCAGTTCTTC
TRBV28,.,TRBJ2-4,few,CASSPAGGNKNIQYF,TGTGCCAGCAGCCCCGCAGGGGGGAACAAAAACATTCAGTACTTC